This is a list of T cell receptor beta chains from one sample in a study of T-cell reconstitution after alpha-beta-depleted transplantation in children. MiXCR, applied by TCRdb to the PCR reads, yields one record per CDR3 protein. The data hold around 240,000 distinct CDR3 sequences, with roughly 8% observed a single time. Here the sequenced sample was PBMCs, mostly from graft donor cells, taken 180 days after TCRalphabeta/CD19-depleted stem cell transplant. The receptors shown here come from a male patient younger than 18 who had a stem cell transplant for acute lymphoblastic leukemia, so the T cells may come from the graft donor. Each CDR3 is given with its conserved first and last residue. Fields, in order: clone size, D gene, V gene, J gene, CDR3 protein, CDR3 DNA. D genes are given only for firm matches. A clone size is listed for some rows: how often the clone was seen (once, few, many), or a class if it is expanded.

size: -; D: -; V: TRBV18; J: TRBJ1-1; CDR3: CASSPQTVNTEAFF; DNA: TGTGCCAGCTCACCACAGACAGTGAACACTGAAGCTTTCTTT
size: many; D: -; V: TRBV7-3; J: TRBJ2-2; CDR3: CASSLGTAGELFF; DNA: TGTGCCAGCAGCCTAGGGACGGCCGGGGAGCTGTTTTTT
size: many; D: TRBD2; V: TRBV27; J: TRBJ2-3; CDR3: CASSITSGGLTDTQYF; DNA: TGTGCCAGCAGTATCACTAGCGGGGGGTTAACAGATACGCAGTATTTT
size: many; D: -; V: TRBV6-2/TRBV6-3; J: TRBJ2-7; CDR3: CASYRRGYEQYF; DNA: TGTGCCAGCTACCGGAGGGGGTACGAGCAGTACTTC
size: many; D: -; V: TRBV7-2; J: TRBJ1-3; CDR3: CASRTRGSGNTIYF; DNA: TGTGCCAGCAGGACCAGGGGCTCTGGAAACACCATATATTTT
size: many; D: -; V: TRBV7-2; J: TRBJ2-6; CDR3: CASSLDVPSGANVLTF; DNA: TGTGCCAGCAGCTTAGATGTCCCCTCTGGGGCCAACGTCCTGACTTTC
size: many; D: -; V: TRBV7-9; J: TRBJ1-2; CDR3: CATGAGASLNGGYTF; DNA: TGTGCCACGGGGGCCGGAGCTTCTTTAAATGGTGGCTACACCTTC
size: -; D: -; V: TRBV6-5; J: TRBJ2-1; CDR3: CASRGGGRVYNEQFF; DNA: TGTGCCAGCAGGGGGGGGGGCCGGGTCTACAATGAGCAGTTCTTC
size: many; D: TRBD1; V: TRBV7-9; J: TRBJ2-7; CDR3: CASSRFGTGVAEQYF; DNA: TGTGCCAGCAGCCGTTTCGGGACAGGGGTGGCCGAGCAGTACTTC
size: many; D: TRBD2; V: TRBV5-1; J: TRBJ2-1; CDR3: CASSLALAGGPGSYEQFF; DNA: TGCGCCAGCAGCTTGGCACTAGCGGGAGGGCCCGGGTCCTATGAGCAGTTCTTC
size: -; D: -; V: TRBV25-1; J: TRBJ2-3; CDR3: CASSAHPTDTQYF; DNA: TGTGCCAGCAGTGCACACCCCACAGATACGCAGTATTTT
size: many; D: -; V: TRBV3-1; J: TRBJ1-5; CDR3: CASSQEGSGNQPQHF; DNA: TGTGCCAGCAGCCAAGAAGGGTCCGGCAATCAGCCCCAGCATTTT
size: many; D: TRBD1; V: TRBV20-1; J: TRBJ1-4; CDR3: CSIHQDRVRGKLFF; DNA: TGCAGTATCCACCAGGACAGGGTCAGAGGAAAACTGTTTTTT
size: few; D: TRBD2; V: TRBV5-1; J: TRBJ2-4; CDR3: CASNSGSGNIQCF; DNA: TGCGCCAGCAACAGCGGGAGTGGAAACATTCAGTGCTTC
size: many; D: -; V: TRBV7-6; J: TRBJ1-2; CDR3: CASSRAANYGYTF; DNA: TGTGCCAGCAGCCGGGCAGCTAACTATGGCTACACCTTC
size: many; D: TRBD2; V: TRBV4-1; J: TRBJ2-4; CDR3: CASSLSGGNIQYF; DNA: TGCGCCAGCAGCCTTAGCGGGGGGAACATTCAGTACTTC
size: many; D: TRBD2; V: TRBV24-1; J: TRBJ2-1; CDR3: CATGPRGNVAGRAYNEQFF; DNA: TGTGCCACTGGGCCACGGGGGAACGTAGCGGGGAGGGCCTACAATGAGCAGTTCTTC
size: few; D: TRBD2; V: TRBV7-9; J: TRBJ2-1; CDR3: CASSRKTSGAFNEQFF; DNA: TGTGCCAGCAGCCGTAAGACTAGCGGAGCCTTCAATGAGCAGTTCTTC
size: -; D: TRBD2; V: TRBV7-3; J: TRBJ2-1; CDR3: CASSLKRGGGEQFF; DNA: TGTGCCAGCAGCTTAAAGCGGGGGGGCGGTGAGCAGTTCTTC
size: many; D: -; V: TRBV28; J: TRBJ1-5; CDR3: CPSSTATVGGLNQPQHF; DNA: TGTCCCAGCAGTACCGCCACAGTGGGGGGTCTCAATCAGCCCCAGCATTTT
size: few; D: TRBD2; V: TRBV7-2; J: TRBJ2-5; CDR3: CASSLVTSGGGAQYF; DNA: TGTGCCAGCAGCTTAGTTACTAGCGGGGGGGGGGCCCAGTACTTC
size: few; D: -; V: TRBV13; J: TRBJ2-1; CDR3: CASRDGRGSYNEQFF; DNA: TGTGCCAGCAGAGATGGGCGGGGTTCCTACAATGAGCAGTTCTTC
size: many; D: -; V: TRBV12-3/TRBV12-4; J: TRBJ1-2; CDR3: CASWNWGANYGYTF; DNA: TGTGCCAGCTGGAATTGGGGGGCCAACTATGGCTACACCTTC
size: many; D: -; V: TRBV18; J: TRBJ2-3; CDR3: CASSPDVSTDTQYF; DNA: TGTGCCAGCTCACCGGATGTCTCCACAGATACGCAGTATTTT
size: few; D: -; V: TRBV5-4; J: TRBJ2-3; CDR3: CASSFDWTDTQYF; DNA: TGTGCCAGCAGTTTCGACTGGACCGATACGCAGTATTTT
size: many; D: -; V: TRBV5-6; J: TRBJ2-7; CDR3: CASSLFRDEQYF; DNA: TGTGCCAGCAGCTTGTTCAGGGACGAGCAGTACTTC
size: many; D: TRBD1; V: TRBV2; J: TRBJ1-5; CDR3: CASSTDRGRNQPQHF; DNA: TGTGCCAGCAGTACGGACAGGGGGCGAAATCAGCCCCAGCATTTT
size: many; D: TRBD2; V: TRBV20-1; J: TRBJ2-7; CDR3: CSARYLAGSYEQYF; DNA: TGCAGTGCTAGGTATCTAGCGGGGTCCTACGAGCAGTACTTC
size: many; D: -; V: TRBV21-1; J: TRBJ2-6; CDR3: CASSKIRDIPSGANVLTF; DNA: TGTGCCAGCAGCAAAATACGGGACATCCCCTCTGGGGCCAACGTCCTGACTTTC
size: many; D: -; V: TRBV15; J: TRBJ1-1; CDR3: CATSWANPMNTEAFF; DNA: TGTGCCACCAGCTGGGCCAACCCCATGAACACTGAAGCTTTCTTT
size: many; D: TRBD1; V: TRBV10-3; J: TRBJ2-6; CDR3: CAISPDRAGANVLTF; DNA: TGTGCCATCAGCCCCGACAGGGCTGGGGCCAACGTCCTGACTTTC
size: many; D: -; V: TRBV5-6; J: TRBJ2-7; CDR3: CASSFIGRYYEQYF; DNA: TGTGCCAGCAGCTTTATTGGGCGGTACTACGAGCAGTACTTC
size: many; D: TRBD2; V: TRBV9; J: TRBJ2-1; CDR3: CASSVAGTSGTNEQFF; DNA: TGTGCCAGCAGCGTAGCCGGGACTAGCGGGACCAATGAGCAGTTCTTC
size: many; D: -; V: TRBV10-3; J: TRBJ2-3; CDR3: CAIGPKSADTQYF; DNA: TGTGCCATCGGCCCAAAATCAGCAGATACGCAGTATTTT
size: many; D: TRBD2; V: TRBV20-1; J: TRBJ2-3; CDR3: CSARELAGRTDTQYF; DNA: TGCAGTGCTAGAGAACTAGCGGGGCGCACAGATACGCAGTATTTT
size: many; D: TRBD2; V: TRBV10-3; J: TRBJ2-7; CDR3: CAITQGAGGPYEQYF; DNA: TGTGCCATCACCCAAGGGGCGGGAGGCCCCTACGAGCAGTACTTC
size: many; D: -; V: TRBV27; J: TRBJ1-2; CDR3: CASSLSMSPYGYTF; DNA: TGTGCCAGCAGTTTATCGATGAGTCCCTATGGCTACACCTTC
size: many; D: -; V: TRBV11-2; J: TRBJ2-3; CDR3: CASSLRNTPSVNTQYF; DNA: TGTGCCAGCAGCCTGCGAAACACACCAAGCGTTAATACGCAGTATTTT
size: many; D: -; V: TRBV6-6; J: TRBJ2-5; CDR3: CASSGGGTQYF; DNA: TGTGCCAGCAGCGGGGGTGGGACCCAGTACTTC
size: many; D: -; V: TRBV19; J: TRBJ2-1; CDR3: CASKEGEQFF; DNA: TGTGCCAGTAAGGAGGGTGAGCAGTTCTTC
size: many; D: -; V: TRBV14; J: TRBJ2-7; CDR3: CASSQDRGTYEQYF; DNA: TGTGCCAGCAGCCAAGATCGGGGGACCTACGAGCAGTACTTC